A selection of T cell receptor beta chains follows, all from one sample in a study of T cell responses to AZD1222 COVID-19 vaccine. The assay was immunoSEQ multiplex PCR, and TCRdb's table has in-frame clones only and misses some. This table holds about 15,000 clones, around 90% found once. This specimen was peripheral blood, taken 28 days after the second AZD1222 dose. These receptors came from an adult who received the AZD1222 COVID-19 vaccine. CDR3s include the opening cysteine and the closing phenylalanine or tryptophan. Clone size appears in some rows only: once, few, many, or a class for an expanded clone.

cdr3_length	v_call	clone_size	j_call	cdr3_aa
14	TRBV19	NA	TRBJ2-7	CASSIQGTSYEQYF
15	TRBV6-5	NA	TRBJ2-7	CASSYWAGDGYEQYF
14	TRBV6-6	NA	TRBJ2-1	CASSYSGEDSEQFF
14	TRBV30	NA	TRBJ2-3	CAWSVGTSTDTQYF
13	TRBV7-9	NA	TRBJ1-1	CASSRALGTEAFF
14	TRBV5-6	NA	TRBJ2-1	CASSLDIGLNEQFF
17	TRBV5-6	NA	TRBJ1-1	CASSPGTGGGVDTEAFF
17	TRBV7-2	NA	TRBJ2-2	CASRAGTSGLNTGELFF
15	TRBV7-2	NA	TRBJ2-5	CASSLVTGLEETQYF
15	TRBV5-6	NA	TRBJ1-1	CASSFLGRSNTEAFF
15	TRBV15	NA	TRBJ2-5	CATSSLAGVGETQYF
14	TRBV2	NA	TRBJ1-5	CASSDPPSNQPQHF
13	TRBV3-1/TRBV3-2	NA	TRBJ1-1	CASSLRQNTEAFF
18	TRBV27	NA	TRBJ1-6	CASSLYYRGGTYNSPLHF
15	TRBV27	few	TRBJ1-6	CASSLSRGLNSPLHF
14	TRBV21-1	NA	TRBJ2-1	CASNPGQPYNEQFF
15	TRBV4-1	NA	TRBJ1-1	CASSLGTGANTEAFF
15	TRBV20-1	NA	TRBJ2-3	CSASTAGGRTDTQYF
11	TRBV19	once	TRBJ2-3	CASTQGDTQYF
15	TRBV11-2	few	TRBJ2-1	CASSLLGQSYNEQFF
17	TRBV27	once	TRBJ1-3	CASSLTSGTASGNTIYF
14	TRBV10-1	NA	TRBJ1-1	CASNDTRRVTEAFF
13	TRBV29-1	NA	TRBJ2-7	CSVGGAGYGEQYF
15	TRBV28	NA	TRBJ1-5	CASSMPTGPYQPQHF
15	TRBV10-2	NA	TRBJ1-5	CASSEEDRSSQPQHF
15	TRBV18	NA	TRBJ1-4	CASSPPNRVGEKLFF
14	TRBV9	NA	TRBJ2-2	CASSVNLVAGELFF
13	TRBV10-3	NA	TRBJ2-1	CAIRSEVNNEQFF
12	TRBV12-3/TRBV12-4	NA	TRBJ2-3	CATQLEADTQYF
17	TRBV11-3	NA	TRBJ2-1	CASSLDASGRAWDEQFF
15	TRBV15	NA	TRBJ1-3	CATSRESGSGNTIYF
15	TRBV27	few	TRBJ1-5	CASSLSSQGNQPQHF
13	TRBV30	NA	TRBJ1-2	CAWSVRQGYGYTF
14	TRBV28	NA	TRBJ1-1	CASSPGQLNTEAFF
14	TRBV28	NA	TRBJ1-2	CASSRDRDSYGYTF
16	TRBV30	NA	TRBJ2-3	CAWILGGLISTDTQYF
12	TRBV5-6	NA	TRBJ1-1	CASSPQNTEAFF
18	TRBV14	NA	TRBJ1-2	CASSQLPADRAANYGYTF
15	TRBV7-8	NA	TRBJ2-7	CASSLTGSKGHEQYF
16	TRBV3-1/TRBV3-2	NA	TRBJ1-2	CASSQDPFRQPYGYTF
16	TRBV15	NA	TRBJ2-7	CATSRWGQGSSYEQYF
15	TRBV28	NA	TRBJ1-4	CASSLLISGEEKLFF